The 21 T cell receptor beta chains in this list originate from one sample, sequenced in a study of blood T cells in healthy people across ages. Sample-barcoded 5' priming and a J-beta primer mix drove a second PCR of roughly 6 to 12 cycles. A single record per CDR3 protein comes from TCRdb applying MiXCR to the 5' RACE reads. The sample yields approximately 1,000,000 distinct CDR3 sequences, less than 45% seen once. The sample consisted of blood. Receptors originate from a man between 18 and 35 years old in good health.

This clonotype was picked up a small number of times. The chain couples TRBV9 to TRBJ1-4; 7 bases fit TRBD1. Germline CDR1 reads SGDLS; CDR2 reads YYNGEE. This CDR3 is 14 amino acids long. V gave up 4 bases and J gave up 4 bases; unmatched junction bases: 4. The DNA for the CDR3 is TGTGCCAGCAGCCCCAGGGGGGGTAATGAAAAACTGTTTTTT. This encodes CASSPRGGNEKLFF.

The chain uses TRBV6-2 or TRBV6-3 and TRBJ2-3; D perhaps matches TRBD1 (6 bases). With 0 bases removed from V and 5 bases from J, the gap between germline ends came to 9 bases. CDR3 size: 14 residues. Germline lookup yields CDR1 MNHEY and CDR2 SVGEGT. The CDR3 spells CASSYSHRVDTQYF. CDR3 DNA sequence: TGTGCCAGCAGTTACTCTCACAGGGTAGATACGCAGTATTTT.

The chain is built from TRBV9 and TRBJ1-1; 7 bases align to TRBD1. The CDR3 is 13 residues long. CDR1 is SGDLS, CDR2 YYNGEE, per germline. V was clipped by 3 bases and J by 4 bases; unmatched bases: 3. The CDR3 loop reads CASSAEGATEAFF. The CDR3 DNA sequence: TGTGCCAGCAGCGCCGAGGGGGCCACTGAAGCTTTCTTT.

The chain joins TRBV5-1 to TRBJ2-1, with 8 bases that match TRBD2. The tail of the sequence fits TRBJ2-7 better, so the J call may be wrong. CDR3 size: 16 residues. Per the germline V gene, CDR1 is SGHRS and CDR2 is YFSETQ. The CDR3 sequence is CASRPRGGESYNEQYF. The CDR3 nucleotides are TGCGCCAGCAGGCCCCGGGGGGGCGAATCCTACAATGAGCAGTACTTC.

This clonotype has more than one count but fewer than ten. The V gene is TRBV4-1, the J gene TRBJ1-1; weak D call: TRBD1 (5 bases). Germline assignment: CDR1 MGHRA and CDR2 YSYEKL. V was pared by 1 base and J by 1 base, with 13 bases between. CDR3 length equals 16 residues. The CDR3: CASSQAYSGGNTEAFF. The CDR3 DNA follows: TGCGCCAGCAGCCAAGCTTACTCGGGGGGGAACACTGAAGCTTTCTTT.

In this sample, this clonotype turned up a few times. The chain uses TRBV28 and TRBJ2-1; D ambiguous. The germline V and J ends were trimmed by 10 bases and 8 bases, with 18 bases remaining between them. The CDR3 runs 13 residues. In germline, CDR1 is MDHEN, CDR2 SYDVKM. The CDR3 sequence is CATQSRRRDEQFF. Here the CDR3 DNA reads TGTGCCACCCAAAGCCGTAGGCGAGATGAGCAGTTCTTC.

This clonotype has just a few counts. V usage is TRBV9 and J usage is TRBJ1-2, with unresolved D. Germline assignment: CDR1 SGDLS and CDR2 YYNGEE. The CDR3 spans 15 residues. The germline V and J ends were trimmed by 3 bases and 0 bases, with 12 bases remaining between them. For the CDR3, the DNA is TGTGCCAGCAGCGCCGAAGCCACAGCTAACTATGGCTACACCTTC. This encodes CASSAEATANYGYTF. Supplemented by reference TRBV9 and TRBJ1-2, the full variable domain reads DSGVTQTPKHLITATGQRVTLRCSPRSGDLSVYWYQQSLDQGLQFLIQYYNGEERAKGNILERFSAQQFPDLHSELNLSSLELGDSALYFCASSAEATANYGYTFGSGTRLTVV.

This clonotype was counted only a few times. The CDR3 region is CASSLAGGDGGDTQYF. The DNA for the CDR3 is TGTGCCAGCAGCTTAGCGGGCGGGGATGGAGGAGATACGCAGTATTTT. The chain combines TRBV7-9 with TRBJ2-3; maybe TRBD2 (6 bases). The CDR3 is 16 amino acids. V lost 0 bases to trimming and J lost 5 bases, with 15 bases between them. CDR1 SEHNR and CDR2 FQNEAQ come from the germline V gene (reference sequence).

This clonotype was seen a few times. The J gene is TRBJ2-5, the V gene TRBV6-2 or TRBV6-3; a possible D gene is TRBD1 (6 bases). V lost 6 bases to trimming and J lost 2 bases, with 13 bases between them. Germline V gene data show CDR1 as MNHEY and CDR2 as SVGEGT. The length of the CDR3 is 14 residues. The CDR3 region has the DNA TGTGCCAGCAGACCGACAGGATTACAAGAGACCCAGTACTTC. Its protein is CASRPTGLQETQYF.

The gene calls are TRBV5-6 and TRBJ1-3; no clear D gene. CDR1 and CDR2 (germline): SGHDT, YYEEEE. Trimming shortened V by 2 bases and J by 2 bases, and 5 bases separated the two germline ends. CDR3 size: 13 residues. The DNA of the CDR3 is TGTGCCAGCAGCTTCGATCCTGGAAACACCATATATTTT. Protein sequence: CASSFDPGNTIYF.

The chain links TRBV7-9 to TRBJ1-4; a weak D match, TRBD1 (5 bases). With 1 base removed from V and 6 bases from J, the gap between germline ends came to 15 bases. The CDR3 totals 16 residues. CDR1 is SEHNR, CDR2 FQNEAQ, per germline (reference sequence). The DNA of the CDR3 is TGTGCCAGCAGCTTAGGCGTAGCCAGGGCGGATGAAAAACTGTTTTTT. Protein sequence: CASSLGVARADEKLFF.

This chain joins TRBV29-1 and TRBJ1-4, with D perhaps matching TRBD1 (5 bases). The CDR3 is made up of 11 amino acids. The germline V gene encodes CDR1 SQVTM and CDR2 ANQGSEA. V lost 7 bases and J 4 bases, leaving 7 bases between the germline ends. CDR3 residues: CSGGLNEKLFF. The CDR3 region has the DNA TGCAGCGGGGGCCTTAATGAAAAACTGTTTTTT.

V is TRBV13 and J is TRBJ2-5; unclear D gene. This CDR3 is 13 amino acids long. Germline V gene sequence: CDR1 PRHDT, CDR2 FYEKMQ (reference sequence). V was shortened by 3 bases and J by 0 bases, with 5 bases between the two germline ends. The CDR3 here is CASSFTNQETQYF. Written as DNA, the CDR3 is TGTGCCAGCAGCTTCACTAACCAAGAGACCCAGTACTTC.

This clonotype was recorded a few times. The rearrangement joins TRBV6-6 to TRBJ2-1; D is tentatively TRBD1 or TRBD2 (5 bases each). V gave up 4 bases and J gave up 7 bases, with 14 bases separating them. Germline lookup yields CDR1 MNHNY and CDR2 SVGAGI (reference sequence). The CDR3 contains 14 residues. CDR3 coding DNA: TGTGCCAGCAGTTCCGCCGGGACGGAGAATGAGCAGTTCTTC. This translates into CASSSAGTENEQFF.

V is TRBV5-6 and J is TRBJ2-2; 11 bases map to TRBD2. V shed 3 bases, J shed 7 bases, and the junction held 11 bases outside the gene matches. This CDR3 contains 17 residues. Germline CDR1 SGHDT, CDR2 YYEEEE. The CDR3 DNA reads TGTGCCAGCAGCTCACTAGCGGGGGCCACTGACGGCGGGGAGCTGTTTTTT. Amino acid sequence: CASSSLAGATDGGELFF. The full variable domain, rest sourced from reference TRBV5-6 and TRBJ2-2, is DAGVTQSPTHLIKTRGQQVTLRCSPKSGHDTVSWYQQALGQGPQFIFQYYEEEERQRGNFPDRFSGHQFPNYSSELNVNALLLGDSALYLCASSSLAGATDGGELFFGEGSRLTVL.

This chain connects TRBV18 to TRBJ1-5, with 7 bases matching TRBD1. Looked up from germline, CDR1 is KGHSH and CDR2 is LQKENI. This CDR3 is 17 amino acids long. V lost 2 bases to trimming and J lost 1 base; unmatched junction nucleotides: 8. DNA of the CDR3: TGTGCCAGCTCACCAAATACAGGGACAGACAGCAATCAGCCCCAGCATTTT. Translating gives CASSPNTGTDSNQPQHF.

The DNA for the CDR3 is TGTGCCAGCAGCGTTAGCGGCACCCGAGGGGAGACCCAGTACTTC. It specifies CASSVSGTRGETQYF. The chain carries TRBV9 and TRBJ2-5; D perhaps matches TRBD2 (6 bases). Germline V gene sequence: CDR1 SGDLS, CDR2 YYNGEE. The CDR3 runs to 15 residues. V shed 2 bases and J shed 5 bases, with 16 bases lying between them. Combining the CDR3 with reference TRBV9 and TRBJ2-5 gives the whole variable domain DSGVTQTPKHLITATGQRVTLRCSPRSGDLSVYWYQQSLDQGLQFLIQYYNGEERAKGNILERFSAQQFPDLHSELNLSSLELGDSALYFCASSVSGTRGETQYFGPGTRLLVL.

J is TRBJ1-1 and V is TRBV18; perhaps TRBD1 as D (6 bases). Germline V gives CDR1 KGHSH, CDR2 LQKENI. The CDR3 extends over 17 amino acids. V dropped 1 base and J dropped 4 bases, with 19 bases sitting between them. The DNA of the CDR3 is TGTGCCAGCTCACCACAAAGACAGGCACTTAGGCCCACTGAAGCTTTCTTT. This encodes CASSPQRQALRPTEAFF.

The rearrangement joins TRBV11-2 to TRBJ2-4, with D perhaps matching TRBD2 (6 bases). Per germline, CDR1 SGHAT and CDR2 FQNNGV. This CDR3 is built from 17 residues. V dropped 6 bases and J dropped 1 base, with 19 bases sitting between them. CDR3 sequence (DNA): TGTGCCAGCAGAGACGTCCGGGGGAGAGTGGCCAAAAACATTCAGTACTTC. It yields the protein CASRDVRGRVAKNIQYF.

The genes are TRBV5-1 and TRBJ1-4; D not resolved. With 3 bases removed from V and 0 bases from J, the gap between germline ends came to 9 bases. CDR3 length: 15 residues. Germline CDR1 SGHRS, CDR2 YFSETQ. The CDR3 protein is CASSYRAATNEKLFF. CDR3 DNA sequence: TGCGCCAGCAGCTACCGGGCAGCAACTAATGAAAAACTGTTTTTT.

This clonotype turned up a few times. The V and J genes are TRBV7-8 and TRBJ2-7, with 11 bases identical to TRBD2. The CDR3 loop spans 15 amino acids. Germline assignment: CDR1 SGHVS and CDR2 FQNEAQ. The J segment lost 3 bases and the V segment lost 5 bases, leaving 6 bases of the junction unmatched. Here the CDR3 DNA reads TGTGCCAGCAGCCCTGGGACTAGCGGTGGCTACGAGCAGTACTTC. Translating gives CASSPGTSGGYEQYF.